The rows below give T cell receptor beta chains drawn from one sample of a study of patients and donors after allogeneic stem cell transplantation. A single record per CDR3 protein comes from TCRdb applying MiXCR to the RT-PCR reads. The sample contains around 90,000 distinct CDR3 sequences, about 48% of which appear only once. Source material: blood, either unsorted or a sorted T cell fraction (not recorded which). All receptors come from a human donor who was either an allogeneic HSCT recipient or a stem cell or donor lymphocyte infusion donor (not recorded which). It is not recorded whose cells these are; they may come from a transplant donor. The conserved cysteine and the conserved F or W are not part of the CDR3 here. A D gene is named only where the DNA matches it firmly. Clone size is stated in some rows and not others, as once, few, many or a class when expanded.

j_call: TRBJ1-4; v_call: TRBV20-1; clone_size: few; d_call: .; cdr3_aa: SATSGASNEKLF
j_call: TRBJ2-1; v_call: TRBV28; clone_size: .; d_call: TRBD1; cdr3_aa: ASRTGGQEESYNEQF
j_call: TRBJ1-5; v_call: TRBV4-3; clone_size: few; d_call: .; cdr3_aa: ASSQEVIGIRNQPQH
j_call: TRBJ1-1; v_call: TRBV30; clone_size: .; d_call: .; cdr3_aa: AWNNDRLNTEAF
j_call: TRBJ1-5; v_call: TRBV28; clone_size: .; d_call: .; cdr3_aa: ASSFSAGGRNQPQH
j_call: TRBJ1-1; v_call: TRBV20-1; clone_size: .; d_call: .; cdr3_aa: SARDQGNTEAF
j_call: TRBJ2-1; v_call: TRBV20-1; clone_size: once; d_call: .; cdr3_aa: SAAGSSYNEQF
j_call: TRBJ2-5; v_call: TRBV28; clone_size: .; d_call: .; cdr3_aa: ASSLSQETQY
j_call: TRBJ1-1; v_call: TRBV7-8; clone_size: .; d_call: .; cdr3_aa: ASSLDEDYTEAF
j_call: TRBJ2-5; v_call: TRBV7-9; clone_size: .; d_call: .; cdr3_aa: ASSPRLVSETQY
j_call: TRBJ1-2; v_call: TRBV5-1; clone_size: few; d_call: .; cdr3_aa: ASSLGHNYGYT
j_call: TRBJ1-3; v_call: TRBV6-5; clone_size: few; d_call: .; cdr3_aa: ASSWQASGNTIY
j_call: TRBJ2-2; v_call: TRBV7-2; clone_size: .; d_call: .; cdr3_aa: ASSLVGELF
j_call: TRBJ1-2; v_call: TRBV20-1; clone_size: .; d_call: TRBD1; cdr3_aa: SAGQGLSHYGYT
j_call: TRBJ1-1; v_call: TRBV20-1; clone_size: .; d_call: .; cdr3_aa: SAREGNTEAF
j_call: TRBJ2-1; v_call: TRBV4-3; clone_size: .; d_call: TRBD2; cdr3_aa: ASSQDSAGVSYNEQF
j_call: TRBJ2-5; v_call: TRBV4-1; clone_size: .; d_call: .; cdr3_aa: ASSQDRGYADQETQY
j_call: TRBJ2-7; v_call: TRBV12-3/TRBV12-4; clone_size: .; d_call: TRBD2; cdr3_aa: ASSLRREGYEQY
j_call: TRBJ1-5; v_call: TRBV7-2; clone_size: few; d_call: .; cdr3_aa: ASLEGGHSNQPQH
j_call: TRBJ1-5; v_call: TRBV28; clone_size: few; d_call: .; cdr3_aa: ASSLIWPQH
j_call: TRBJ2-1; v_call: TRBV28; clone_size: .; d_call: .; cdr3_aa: ASTFLGGAYNEQF
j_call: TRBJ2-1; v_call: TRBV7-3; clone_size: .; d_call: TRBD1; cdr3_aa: ASSLPGQKPYNEQF
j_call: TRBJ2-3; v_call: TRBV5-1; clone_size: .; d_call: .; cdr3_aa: ASSSTDKQGNTKY
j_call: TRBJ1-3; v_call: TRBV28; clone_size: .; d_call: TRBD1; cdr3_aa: ASSRRDRSYSGNTIY
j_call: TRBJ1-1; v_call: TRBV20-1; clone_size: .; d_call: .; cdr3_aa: SARDFARWDTEAF
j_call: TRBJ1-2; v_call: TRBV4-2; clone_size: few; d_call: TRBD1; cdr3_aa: ASSQDPDRGRFGYT
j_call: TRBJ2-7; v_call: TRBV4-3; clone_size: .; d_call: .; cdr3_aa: ASSQGWGGLYYEQY
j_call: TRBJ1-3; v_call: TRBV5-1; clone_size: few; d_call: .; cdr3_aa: ASSPDVLSGNTIY
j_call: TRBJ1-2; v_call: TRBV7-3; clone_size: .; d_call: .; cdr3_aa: ASSPGGFGYT
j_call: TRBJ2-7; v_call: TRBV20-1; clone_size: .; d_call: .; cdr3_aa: SARRGAYEQY
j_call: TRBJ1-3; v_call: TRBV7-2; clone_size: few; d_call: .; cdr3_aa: ASSLLQGSGNTIY
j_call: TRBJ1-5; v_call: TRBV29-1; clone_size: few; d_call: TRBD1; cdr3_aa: SVGQGRQPQH
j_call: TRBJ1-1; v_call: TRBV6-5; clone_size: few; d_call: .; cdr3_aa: ASSYISGRVGEAF
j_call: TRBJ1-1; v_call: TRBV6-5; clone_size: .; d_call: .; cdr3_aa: ASSTGTLNEAF
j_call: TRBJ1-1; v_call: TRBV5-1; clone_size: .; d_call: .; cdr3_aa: ASMVQGPDTEAF
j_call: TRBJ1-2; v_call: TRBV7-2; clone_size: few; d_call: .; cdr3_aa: ASSNLGGRINYGYT
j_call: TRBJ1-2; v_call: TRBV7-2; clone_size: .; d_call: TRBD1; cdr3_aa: ASSPGQGDYGYT
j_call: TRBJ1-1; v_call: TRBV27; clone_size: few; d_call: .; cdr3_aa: ASTRGGEGTEAF
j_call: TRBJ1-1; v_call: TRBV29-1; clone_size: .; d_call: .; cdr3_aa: SVEVQGKFAEAF
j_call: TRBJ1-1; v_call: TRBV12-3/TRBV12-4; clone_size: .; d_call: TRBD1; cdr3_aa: ASSRQGGYTEAF
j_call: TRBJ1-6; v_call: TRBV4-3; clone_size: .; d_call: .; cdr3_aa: ASSPGAGLNSPLH
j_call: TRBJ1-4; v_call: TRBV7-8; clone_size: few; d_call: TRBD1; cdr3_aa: ASSLRDRGEKLF
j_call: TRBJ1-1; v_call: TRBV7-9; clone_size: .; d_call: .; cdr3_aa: ASSPTRYRANTEAF
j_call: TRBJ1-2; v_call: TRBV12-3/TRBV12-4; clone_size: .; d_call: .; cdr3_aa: ASSPAPGAISSGYT
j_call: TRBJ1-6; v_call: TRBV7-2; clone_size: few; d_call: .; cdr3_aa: ASSLGGGAFAYNSPLH
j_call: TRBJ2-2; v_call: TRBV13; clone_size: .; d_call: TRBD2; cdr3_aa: ASRARGTSGPPTNTGELF
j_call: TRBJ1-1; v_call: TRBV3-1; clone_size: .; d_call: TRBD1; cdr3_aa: ASSQDRDRVTEAF
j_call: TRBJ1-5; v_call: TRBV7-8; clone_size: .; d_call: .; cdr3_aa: ASSSGPFNQPQH
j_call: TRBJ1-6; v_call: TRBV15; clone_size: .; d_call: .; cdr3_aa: ATSSERDSPLH
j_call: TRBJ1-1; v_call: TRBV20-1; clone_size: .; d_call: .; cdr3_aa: SAILTATVEAF
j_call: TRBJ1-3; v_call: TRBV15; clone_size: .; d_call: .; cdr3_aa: ATSREQGNTIY
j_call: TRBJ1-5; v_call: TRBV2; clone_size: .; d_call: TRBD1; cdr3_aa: ASHPTGGYNQPQH
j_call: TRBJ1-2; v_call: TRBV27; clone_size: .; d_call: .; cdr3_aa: ASSLEGYGYT
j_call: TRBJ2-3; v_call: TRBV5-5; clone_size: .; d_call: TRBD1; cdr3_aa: ASSQRTGAFQSDTQY
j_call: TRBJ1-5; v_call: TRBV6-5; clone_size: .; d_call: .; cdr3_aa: ASSRGPPGDQPQH
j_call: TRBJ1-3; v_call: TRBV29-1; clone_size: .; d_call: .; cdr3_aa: SVLRQSLSGNTIY
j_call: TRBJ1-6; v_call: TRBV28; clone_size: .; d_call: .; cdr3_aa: ASSLKQRWTPLH
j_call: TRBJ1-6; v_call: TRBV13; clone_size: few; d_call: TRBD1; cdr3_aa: ASSDGTASPLH
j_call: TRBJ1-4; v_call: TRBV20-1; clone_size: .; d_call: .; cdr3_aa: SASDATNEKLF